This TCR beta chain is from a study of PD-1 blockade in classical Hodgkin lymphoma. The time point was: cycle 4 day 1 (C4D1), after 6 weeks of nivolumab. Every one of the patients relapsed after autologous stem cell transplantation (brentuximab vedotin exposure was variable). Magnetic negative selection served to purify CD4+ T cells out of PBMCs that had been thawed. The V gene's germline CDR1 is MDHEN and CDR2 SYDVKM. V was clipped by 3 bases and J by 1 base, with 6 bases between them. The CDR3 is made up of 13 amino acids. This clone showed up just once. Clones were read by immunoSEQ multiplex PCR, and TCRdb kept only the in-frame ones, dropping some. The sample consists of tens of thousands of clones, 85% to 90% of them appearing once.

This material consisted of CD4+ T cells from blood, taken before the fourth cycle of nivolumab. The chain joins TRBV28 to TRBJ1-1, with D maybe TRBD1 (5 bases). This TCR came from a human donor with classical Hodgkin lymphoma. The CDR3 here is CASSFTGNTEAFF. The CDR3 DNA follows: TGTGCCAGCAGTTTCACAGGGAACACTGAAGCTTTCTTT.